This T cell receptor beta chain was profiled in a study of blood T cell repertoires in COVID-19. Across the whole study: From T cells, B-cell-depleted T cells, or PBMCs came the material, which was cDNA or gDNA.

Clones were read by immunoSEQ multiplex PCR, and TCRdb kept only the in-frame ones, dropping some. The data contain 150,000 or so clones, approximately 80% of them singletons. Sequencing was done on a sample of peripheral blood. The TCR was taken from a human donor in a cohort sampled during active COVID-19.

The CDR3 coding sequence is TGTGCCAGCTCACCCCCGGCTAGCGGGATTAGCCGTGGCGGGGAGCTGTTTTTT. Its translation is CASSPPASGISRGGELFF. The J gene is TRBJ2-2, the V gene TRBV18; 9 bases map to TRBD2. There are 18 residues in the CDR3. Germline V CDR1 and CDR2: KGHSH, LQKENI. Trimming cost V 3 bases and J 7 bases; bases outside gene matches: 15.